The next 20 T cell receptor beta chains were all read from a single sample in a study of breast tumors, draining lymph nodes, adjacent tissues. Using its own MiXCR run on the multiplex PCR reads, TCRdb lists one record per CDR3 protein. The table records more than 200,000 distinct CDR3 sequences, 32% of them present only once. Samples came from axillary lymph nodes draining the breast cancer. Sequencing was performed on axillary lymph node tissue. All receptors come from a female donor with breast cancer. Some clones in this sample may be carry-over from other donors' samples.

This clonotype was observed many times. The V and J genes are TRBV12-3 or TRBV12-4 and TRBJ1-4; D gene uncertain. V lost 4 bases and J 5 bases, leaving 8 bases between the germline ends. CDR3 size: 13 residues. CDR3 in amino acids: CASSSPANEKLFF. The CDR3 DNA reads TGTGCCAGCAGTTCCCCCGCGAATGAAAAACTGTTTTTT.

This sequence joins TRBV20-1 and TRBJ1-6; D is ambiguous. The CDR3 runs to 13 residues. The V gene's germline CDR1 is DFQATT and CDR2 SNEGSKA (reference sequence). V was clipped by 0 bases and J by 10 bases, with 10 bases between them. This chain's CDR3 is CSAREPSGSPLHF. CDR3 DNA: TGCAGTGCTAGAGAACCTAGCGGGTCACCCCTCCACTTT.

This clonotype was seen just once. The J gene is TRBJ2-3, the V gene TRBV11-2; no clear D. Germline CDR1 is SGHAT and CDR2 is FQNNGV. The CDR3 contains 13 residues. Trimming took off 4 bases at V and 11 bases at J, with 16 bases between the two ends. The CDR3 DNA reads TGTGCCAGCAGCTATGAGGTGTCCAGAGAGCAGTATTTT. This codes for CASSYEVSREQYF. The entire variable domain, with the rest obtained from reference TRBV11-2 and TRBJ2-3, is as follows: EAGVAQSPRYKIIEKRQSVAFWCNPISGHATLYWYQQILGQGPKLLIQFQNNGVVDDSQLPKDRFSAERLKGVDSTLKIQPAKLEDSAVYLCASSYEVSREQYFGPGTRLTVL.

Details on this clonotype: This may arise from a read error, as a much more abundant clone is one base away. The rearrangement links TRBV20-1 to TRBJ2-7; maybe TRBD1 (5 bases). V lost 0 bases to trimming and J lost 9 bases, with 15 bases between them. This CDR3 comprises 13 residues. In germline, CDR1 is DFQATT, CDR2 SNEGSKA (reference sequence). CDR3 loop: CSARDFRAIPQYF. The CDR3 DNA follows: TGCAGTGCTAGAGATTTCAGGGCGATCCCGCAGTACTTC.

This clonotype was seen ten or more times. V is TRBV20-1 and J is TRBJ2-4; D remains unclear. V dropped 3 bases and J dropped 2 bases, with 14 bases sitting between them. The germline CDR1 and CDR2 sequences are DFQATT and SNEGSKA (reference sequence). This CDR3 contains 15 residues. Here the CDR3 reads CSASNLAATKNIQYF. The CDR3 DNA follows: TGCAGTGCTAGCAACTTGGCGGCGACCAAAAACATTCAGTACTTC.

The sample holds many counts of this clonotype. The gene calls are TRBV14 and TRBJ2-7; 9 bases are shared with TRBD2. Germline V CDR1 and CDR2: SGHDN, FVKESK. The CDR3 consists of 15 residues. V trimming: 1 base; J trimming: 3 bases; junction bases outside the gene matches: 4. The CDR3, as DNA: TGTGCCAGCAGCCAAGCCCTAGCGGGGCGCTACGAGCAGTACTTC. Its protein is CASSQALAGRYEQYF.

The J gene is TRBJ2-7, the V gene TRBV20-1; D may be TRBD2 (6 bases). This CDR3 spans 15 amino acids. Germline CDR1 DFQATT, CDR2 SNEGSKA (reference sequence). The ends were cut back, 0 bases at V and 1 base at J, with 13 bases in the middle. CDR3 in amino acids: CSARDWTGVSYEQYF. The CDR3 DNA is TGCAGTGCTAGAGATTGGACGGGGGTTTCCTACGAGCAGTACTTC.

As regards this clonotype: A much bigger clone sits one base away, suggesting this may be a read error. The chain has TRBV12-3 or TRBV12-4 and TRBJ2-4, with 10 bases fitting TRBD1. The CDR3 loop spans 14 amino acids. As DNA, the CDR3 is TGTGCCAGCAGAACGGGACAGGGGCCAAACATTCAGTGCTTC. Residues: CASRTGQGPNIQCF.

This clonotype has a handful of counts. This chain joins TRBV29-1 and TRBJ1-1, with D possibly TRBD1 on 5 matching bases. Between the trimmed V and J ends, which lost 8 bases and 1 base, there was a span of 17 bases. The V gene's germline CDR1 is SQVTM and CDR2 ANQGSEA. This CDR3 has 14 residues. DNA of the CDR3: TGCAGCTTCCTGGGGGGGATTGGGAACACTGAAGCTTTCTTT. It translates to CSFLGGIGNTEAFF.

This clonotype was counted many times. The V call is TRBV11-2, the J call TRBJ1-3; no firm D call. The CDR3 consists of 13 residues. Per the germline V gene, CDR1 is SGHAT and CDR2 is FQNNGV. Between the trimmed V and J ends, which lost 0 bases and 5 bases, there was a span of 5 bases. CDR3 loop: CASSLEPRNTIYF. The DNA of the CDR3 is TGTGCCAGCAGCTTAGAGCCGAGAAACACCATATATTTT.

This clonotype has at least ten counts. This may be a read error: a much more frequent sequence differs by one nucleotide. The J gene is TRBJ2-3, the V gene TRBV20-1; D may be TRBD2 (6 bases). Germline V gene sequence: CDR1 DFQATT, CDR2 SNEGSKA (reference sequence). The CDR3 consists of 14 residues. CDR3: CSALPGLSTATQYF. CDR3 bases: TGCAGTGCACTTCCGGGACTCAGCACAGCTACGCAGTATTTT.

Ten or more counts support this clonotype. Germline and junction disagree at one end, which may indicate a read error. V usage is TRBV20-1 and J usage is TRBJ2-5; D possibly corresponds to TRBD2 (5 bases). This CDR3 contains 11 residues. Germline V gene data show CDR1 as DFQATT and CDR2 as SNEGSKA (reference sequence). The CDR3 DNA is TGCAGTGCTAGCCGGGAAGAGACCCAGTCCTTC. Its translation is CSASREETQSF.

Many counts were recorded for this clonotype. The rearrangement links TRBV12-3 or TRBV12-4 to TRBJ2-1, with D uncertain. V was clipped by 6 bases and J by 9 bases, with 12 bases between them. The CDR3 consists of 12 residues. CDR3 sequence reads: CASRPDSAEQFF. Written as DNA, the CDR3 is TGTGCCAGCAGACCCGACTCCGCTGAGCAGTTCTTC.

The chain links TRBV15 to TRBJ2-1; a possible D gene is TRBD2 (5 bases). Trimming removed 0 bases at V and 10 bases at J, with 16 bases between. The germline CDR1 and CDR2 sequences are LNHNV and YYDKDF (reference sequence). The CDR3 consists of 15 residues. DNA of the CDR3: TGTGCCACCAGCAGAGACGATGGGGAATGGGAGGAGCAGTTCTTC. It is translated as CATSRDDGEWEEQFF.

The V and J genes are TRBV5-6 and TRBJ2-7, with D possibly TRBD1 on 6 matching bases. The CDR3 length is 14 residues. Germline lookup yields CDR1 SGHDT and CDR2 YYEEEE. The V and J ends lost 4 bases and 2 bases respectively, with 13 bases between them. CDR3 protein: CASSDHRETYEQYF. The CDR3 nucleotides are TGTGCCAGCAGCGACCACAGGGAAACCTACGAGCAGTACTTC.

This clonotype was seen at least ten times. J is TRBJ1-6 and V is TRBV6-6; D not certain. The CDR3 loop spans 12 amino acids. Trimming pared 4 bases from V and 8 bases from J, leaving 6 bases between. Germline V gene data show CDR1 as MNHNY and CDR2 as SVGAGI (reference sequence). The chain's CDR3 is CASSWKYSPLHF. The CDR3 DNA reads as TGTGCCAGCAGTTGGAAGTATTCACCCCTCCACTTT.

This clonotype showed up just a few times. A much larger clone differs by one base, so this may be a read error. This chain joins TRBV20-1 and TRBJ1-2; D not certain. Germline V lookup: CDR1 DFQATT, CDR2 SNEGSKA (reference sequence). CDR3 length: 12 amino acids. As DNA, the CDR3 is TGCAGTGCTAGAAAGTCGGACTATGGCTCCACCTTC. Translating it yields CSARKSDYGSTF.

This clonotype was seen a handful of times. This sequence joins TRBV20-1 and TRBJ2-1; D might be TRBD1 (5 bases). Germline V CDR1 and CDR2: DFQATT, SNEGSKA (reference sequence). The CDR3 sequence is 17 residues long. The V gene lost 1 base and the J gene lost 0 bases, with 16 bases spanning the gap. In DNA, the CDR3 is TGCAGTGCTAGAGCAGGGCAGCTTTTACCCTCCTACAATGAGCAGTTCTTC. Protein: CSARAGQLLPSYNEQFF.

This clonotype was seen ten or more times. The chain carries TRBV10-3 and TRBJ1-3; D is perhaps TRBD1 (5 bases). The V end lost 6 bases, the J end lost 4 bases, and 16 bases lay between the germline ends. The CDR3 consists of 15 residues. Germline V CDR1 and CDR2: ENHRY, SYGVKD. The CDR3 sequence: CAIRSATGFGNTIYF. CDR3 nucleotide sequence: TGTGCCATCAGAAGCGCTACAGGTTTCGGAAACACCATATATTTT.

To note about this clonotype: Germline and junction disagree at one end, which may indicate a read error. The J gene is TRBJ1-3, the V gene TRBV7-7; D remains unclear. In germline, CDR1 is SSHAT, CDR2 FNYEAQ (reference sequence). CDR3 length: 13 residues. CDR3 coding DNA: TGTGCTAGCAGCATGTCACCGGGAAACACCATATATTTT. Amino acid sequence: CASSMSPGNTIYF.